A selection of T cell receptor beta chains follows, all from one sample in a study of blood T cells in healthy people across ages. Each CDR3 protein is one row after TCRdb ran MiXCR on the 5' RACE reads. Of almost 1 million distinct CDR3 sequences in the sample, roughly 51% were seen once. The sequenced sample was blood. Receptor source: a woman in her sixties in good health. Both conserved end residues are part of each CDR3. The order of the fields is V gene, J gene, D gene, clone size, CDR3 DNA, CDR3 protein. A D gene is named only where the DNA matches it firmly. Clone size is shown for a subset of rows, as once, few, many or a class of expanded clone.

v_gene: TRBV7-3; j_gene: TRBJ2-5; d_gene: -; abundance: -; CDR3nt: TGTGCCAGCACACTCCTTCAGGGATATGCCCAAGAGACCCAGTACTTC; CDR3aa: CASTLLQGYAQETQYF
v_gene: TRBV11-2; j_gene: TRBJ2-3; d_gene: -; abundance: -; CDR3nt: TGTGCCAGCAGCTTAGATCTGTACACCACAGATACGCAGTATTTT; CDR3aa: CASSLDLYTTDTQYF
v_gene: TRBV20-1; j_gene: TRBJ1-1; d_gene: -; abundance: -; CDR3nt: TGCAGTGCTGCCCTATTTTTCTTT; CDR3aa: CSAALFFF
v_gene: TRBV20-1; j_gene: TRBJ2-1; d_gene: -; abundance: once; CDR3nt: TGCAGTGCCGCACATTGGTCGGGATACAATGAGCAGTTCTTC; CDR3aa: CSAAHWSGYNEQFF
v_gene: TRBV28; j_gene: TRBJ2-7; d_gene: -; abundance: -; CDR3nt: TGTGCCAGCGCCGGGCAGAGCCCCTACGAGCAGTACTTC; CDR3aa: CASAGQSPYEQYF
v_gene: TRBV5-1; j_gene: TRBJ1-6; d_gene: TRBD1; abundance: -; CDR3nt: TGCGCCAGCAGAGGACAGGGGTTGAATTCACCCCTCCACTTT; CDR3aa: CASRGQGLNSPLHF
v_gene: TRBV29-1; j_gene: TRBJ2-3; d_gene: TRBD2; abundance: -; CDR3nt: TGCAGCGTTGGCGGGAGGGTAGATACGCAGTATTTT; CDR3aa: CSVGGRVDTQYF
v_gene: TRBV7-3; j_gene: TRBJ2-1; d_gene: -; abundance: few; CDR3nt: TGTGCCAGCAGCCGAGTTTCGGGAGTAGCGGAAAACAATGAGCAGTTCTTC; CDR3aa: CASSRVSGVAENNEQFF
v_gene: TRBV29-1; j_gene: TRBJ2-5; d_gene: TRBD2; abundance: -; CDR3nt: TGCAGCGTTGGACTAGCGGGTAACCAAGAGACCCAGTACTTC; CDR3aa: CSVGLAGNQETQYF
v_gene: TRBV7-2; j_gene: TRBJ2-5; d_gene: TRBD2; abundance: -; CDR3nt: TGTGCCAGCAGCGCCAGACTAGCGGGAGGGGTGAGAGAGACCCAGTACTTC; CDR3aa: CASSARLAGGVRETQYF
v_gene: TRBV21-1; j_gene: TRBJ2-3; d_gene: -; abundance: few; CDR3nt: TGTGCCAGCAGCTCTAGAGGGACTAGCGGACGCACAGATACGCAGTATTTT; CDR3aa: CASSSRGTSGRTDTQYF
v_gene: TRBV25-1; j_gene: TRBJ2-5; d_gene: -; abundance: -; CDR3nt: TGTGCCAGCAGTGCCCCAGGGGCTATCGAGACCCAGTACTTC; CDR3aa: CASSAPGAIETQYF
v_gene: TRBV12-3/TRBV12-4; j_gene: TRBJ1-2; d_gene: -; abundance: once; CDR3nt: TGTGTCAGCAGTGTATCAGGACGGTCAAAGGCTATATATGGCTACACCTTC; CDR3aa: CVSSVSGRSKAIYGYTF
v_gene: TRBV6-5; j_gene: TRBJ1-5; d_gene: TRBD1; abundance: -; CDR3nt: TGTGCCAGCAGTCCAGGACAGGTTGGTCAGCCCCAGCATTTT; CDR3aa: CASSPGQVGQPQHF
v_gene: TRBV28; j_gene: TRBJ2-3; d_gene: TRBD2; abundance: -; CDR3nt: TGTGCCAGCAGTCGAGCGGGAGGGGGGGGAGATACGCAGTATTTT; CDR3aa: CASSRAGGGGDTQYF
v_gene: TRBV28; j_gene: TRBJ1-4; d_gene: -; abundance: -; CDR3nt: TGTGCCAGCATGGGTTACCGGAATGTAAAACTGTTTTTT; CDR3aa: CASMGYRNVKLFF
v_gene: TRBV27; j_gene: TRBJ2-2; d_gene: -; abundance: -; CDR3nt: TGTGCCAGCAGTTTACGGGGAATAAACACCGGGGAGCTGTTTTTT; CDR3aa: CASSLRGINTGELFF
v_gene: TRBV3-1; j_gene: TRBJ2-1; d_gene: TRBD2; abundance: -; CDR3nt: TGTGCCAGCAGCCCCTTTGGGGGAGGGCGTAATGAGCAGTTCTTC; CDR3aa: CASSPFGGGRNEQFF